These 5 T cell receptor beta chains were sequenced from one sample in a study of blood T cell repertoires in COVID-19. Using immunoSEQ multiplex PCR, the repertoire was profiled, and TCRdb retains in-frame clones only, with some absent. Found here are some 240,000 clones, about 86% of them singletons; the top ten hold about 3.3%. Material for sequencing was PBMCs or T cells enriched from blood (not recorded which). These TCRs come from a woman aged 40 to 50 with acute COVID-19.

This chain connects TRBV7-9 to TRBJ2-5, with 9 bases fitting TRBD2. The germline CDR1 and CDR2 sequences are SEHNR and FQNEAQ (reference sequence). The length of the CDR3 is 18 residues. V gave up 0 bases and J gave up 5 bases; unmatched junction bases: 13. The CDR3 nucleotides are TGTGCCAGCAGCTTAGCTGGGGCAGTTAGCGGGAGAATGGAGACCCAGTACTTC. It encodes CASSLAGAVSGRMETQYF. The complete variable domain, with remaining parts taken from reference TRBV7-9 and TRBJ2-5, reads DTGVSQNPRHKITKRGQNVTFRCDPISEHNRLYWYRQTLGQGPEFLTYFQNEAQLEKSRLLSDRFSAERPKGSFSTLEIQRTEQGDSAMYLCASSLAGAVSGRMETQYFGPGTRLLVL.

V and J are TRBV30 and TRBJ1-2; 9 bases map to TRBD1. This CDR3 has 14 residues. The germline CDR1 and CDR2 sequences are GTSNPN and SVGIG (reference sequence). CDR3 coding DNA: TGTGCATTTCGGGACAGGGAAACTAACTATGGCTACACCTTC. It codes for CAFRDRETNYGYTF. Together with reference TRBV30 and TRBJ1-2, the CDR3 gives the full variable domain: SQTIHQWPATLVQPVGSPLSLECTVEGTSNPNLYWYRQAAGRGLQLLFYSVGIGQISSEVPQNLSASRPQDRQFILSSKKLLLSDSGFYLCAFRDRETNYGYTFGSGTRLTVV.

The CDR3 nucleotides are TGTGCCAGCAGCCTCGGACTAGCGGATACCTACGAGCAGTACTTC. Encoded protein: CASSLGLADTYEQYF. This chain joins TRBV14 and TRBJ2-7; 10 positions match TRBD2. This CDR3 comprises 15 residues. With 4 bases clipped from V and 2 bases from J, the junction kept 5 bases outside the gene matches. Germline lookup yields CDR1 SGHDN and CDR2 FVKESK.

The chain is built from TRBV29-1 and TRBJ1-4; D ambiguous. CDR3 length: 14 residues. CDR1 and CDR2 (germline): SQVTM, ANQGSEA. The V and J ends lost 5 bases and 0 bases respectively, with 10 bases between them. Written as DNA, the CDR3 is TGCAGCGTTTTTTTACCAGCAACTAATGAAAAACTGTTTTTT. This codes for CSVFLPATNEKLFF.

V gene TRBV4-1 combines with J gene TRBJ2-5; TRBD1 agrees at 11 bases. With V trimmed by 2 bases and J by 5 bases, 7 bases remained unmatched. CDR1 is MGHRA, CDR2 YSYEKL, per germline. There are 16 residues in the CDR3. In DNA form, the CDR3 reads TGCGCCAGCAGCCAAATCCGGGACAGGGGGGAGGAGACCCAGTACTTC. This gives the protein CASSQIRDRGEETQYF.